This T cell receptor beta chain was obtained from a study of blood T cell repertoires in COVID-19. The protocol was immunoSEQ multiplex PCR, while the TCRdb copy is restricted to in-frame clones and leaves out a portion. The data hold 170,000 or so clones, with 85% to 90% observed a single time. With 5 bases clipped from V and 4 bases from J, the junction kept 17 bases outside the gene matches. Germline V gene lookup returns CDR1 MNHEY and CDR2 SMNVEV (reference sequence). This CDR3 comprises 17 residues. The chain is built from TRBV27 and TRBJ2-7; 7 bases agree with TRBD1. Material: peripheral blood. This clonotype was sampled from a man between 50 and 59 years old with active or convalescent COVID-19. The CDR3 sequence is CASSPTSTGVLGYEQYF. CDR3 coding DNA: TGTGCCAGCAGTCCGACGTCCACAGGGGTTTTAGGGTACGAGCAGTACTTC.